A selection of T cell receptor beta chains follows, all from one sample in a study of graft-versus-host responses after intestinal transplantation. Clones were sequenced by immunoSEQ multiplex PCR, and TCRdb holds only the in-frame ones, with some missing. Of some 110,000 clones listed, 85% to 95% are singletons. For these receptors, no antigen is known. Sequenced here: unstimulated CD8+ T cells sorted from spleen or lymph node cells, sampled before transplant. The receptors originated from a human donor who was the organ donor for an intestinal transplant. The CDR3 runs from the conserved cysteine through the conserved F or W. A D gene is named only where the DNA matches it firmly. Size values are once, few and many counts, or a class for expanded clones, and some rows have none.

>TRBJ1-1|NA|TRBV7-9|NA
CASTANTEAFF
TGTGCCAGCACAGCCAACACTGAAGCTTTCTTT
>TRBJ1-1|NA|TRBV5-6|NA
CASSLEQPRTEAFF
TGTGCCAGCAGTCTGGAGCAGCCCAGGACTGAAGCTTTCTTT
>TRBJ2-5|NA|TRBV4-2|NA
CASSQVRTDQETQYF
TGTGCCAGCAGCCAAGTGAGAACAGACCAAGAGACCCAGTACTTC
>TRBJ2-4|NA|TRBV9|NA
CASSVTGRGNIQYF
TGTGCCAGCAGCGTTACAGGGCGGGGAAACATTCAGTACTTC
>TRBJ2-7|NA|TRBV11-2|TRBD1
CASSLAGGEQYF
TGTGCCAGCAGCTTAGCAGGGGGCGAGCAGTACTTC
>TRBJ2-1|NA|TRBV18|NA
CASSGGRTSEQFF
TGTGCCAGCTCCGGGGGTAGGACAAGTGAGCAGTTCTTC
>TRBJ2-7|NA|TRBV6-5|TRBD1
CASSLSGQGSYEQYF
TGTGCCAGCAGCCTCAGCGGACAGGGGTCCTACGAGCAGTACTTC
>TRBJ2-1|once|TRBV29-1|TRBD1
CSVSWTGVNEQFF
TGCAGCGTTTCCTGGACAGGGGTCAATGAGCAGTTCTTC
>TRBJ2-7|NA|TRBV4-2|TRBD2
CASSPGRTYEQYF
TGTGCCAGCAGCCCCGGGAGGACCTACGAGCAGTACTTC
>TRBJ1-1|NA|TRBV27|TRBD1
CATHRGTEAFF
TGTGCCACCCACAGGGGAACTGAAGCTTTCTTT
>TRBJ2-7|NA|TRBV27|NA
CASSGGPLGEQYF
TGTGCCAGCAGTGGGGGGCCGTTGGGGGAGCAGTACTTC
>TRBJ2-1|NA|TRBV7-9|TRBD2
CASSLAVILAGGWDEQFF
TGTGCCAGCAGCTTAGCGGTGATCCTAGCGGGAGGGTGGGATGAGCAGTTCTTC
>TRBJ1-4|NA|TRBV11-2|NA
CASSLLTQANEKLFF
TGTGCCAGCAGCTTATTAACACAGGCCAATGAAAAACTGTTTTTT
>TRBJ2-5|NA|TRBV10-3|TRBD2
CATQGTSGLQETQYF
TGTGCCACCCAAGGGACTAGCGGACTGCAAGAGACCCAGTACTTC